These 30 T cell receptor beta chains were sequenced from one sample in a study of technical replicates of blood from several donors. The table came from immunoSEQ multiplex PCR; TCRdb's copy has only in-frame clones and leaves some out. The data show roughly 56,000 clones, with around 87% seen just once and 5.2% held by the top ten. Sequencing was done on a sample of PBMCs. The receptor source for this set is a human donor in good health. Some clones in this sample may be carry-over from other donors' samples.

CDR3 nucleotides: TGTGCCAGCAAAAGCTACCTGACCTACGAGCAGTACTTC. Encoded protein: CASKSYLTYEQYF. V usage is TRBV7-2 and J usage is TRBJ2-7; D is uncertain. CDR3 length equals 13 residues. CDR1 and CDR2 (germline): SGHTA, FQGNSA. V lost 7 bases to trimming and J lost 2 bases, with 12 bases between them.

The chain is built from TRBV5-8 and TRBJ1-2; D unresolved. V was pared by 4 bases and J by 5 bases, with 9 bases between. CDR1 and CDR2 from the germline V gene are SGHTS and YDEGEE. This CDR3 region has 12 residues. The CDR3 spells CASSPRGYGYTF. CDR3 nucleotide sequence: TGTGCCAGCAGCCCCCGGGGATATGGCTACACCTTC.

This clone was seen a handful of times. V is TRBV5-1 and J is TRBJ1-1; TRBD1 matches 9 bases. The CDR3 runs to 15 residues. Germline values: CDR1 SGHRS, CDR2 YFSETQ. V shed 4 bases, J shed 2 bases, and the junction held 6 bases outside the gene matches. The CDR3: CASSRTGVINTEAFF. Here the CDR3 DNA reads TGCGCCAGCAGCAGGACAGGGGTGATTAACACTGAAGCTTTCTTT. The variable domain in full, with the rest retrieved from reference TRBV5-1 and TRBJ1-1, is KAGVTQTPRYLIKTRGQQVTLSCSPISGHRSVSWYQQTPGQGLQFLFEYFSETQRNKGNFPGRFSGRQFSNSRSEMNVSTLELGDSALYLCASSRTGVINTEAFFGQGTRLTVV.

The V and J genes are TRBV5-1 and TRBJ2-2, with D uncertain. The germline gives CDR1 SGHRS, CDR2 YFSETQ. Between the trimmed V and J ends, which lost 4 bases and 1 base, there was a span of 11 bases. The CDR3 contains 15 residues. The CDR3 spells CASSEPLLNTGELFF. CDR3 in DNA: TGCGCCAGCAGCGAACCTCTACTGAACACCGGGGAGCTGTTTTTT.

The chain carries TRBV21-1 and TRBJ2-7; the tabulated D call, TRBD1, remains unverified against the DNA. TRBV21-1 is described as a pseudogene. The length of the CDR3 is 20 residues. The CDR3 coding sequence is TGTGCCAGCAGCAATTCTTTCAGGGGCTTCACTCCATTTAGCTCCTACGAGCAGTACTTC. Protein sequence: CASSNSFRGFTPFSSYEQYF.

The genes are TRBV7-3 and TRBJ1-2, with 8 nucleotides matching TRBD1. The trim removed 4 bases at V and 6 bases at J, leaving 4 bases unmatched. The CDR3 runs to 13 residues. The germline V gene encodes CDR1 SGHTA and CDR2 FQGTGA. CDR3 DNA sequence: TGTGCCAGCAGCTACGGACAGGGAGATGGCTACACCTTC. It specifies CASSYGQGDGYTF.

This chain links TRBV15 with TRBJ2-2; 13 nucleotides match TRBD2. V dropped 3 bases and J dropped 2; count of bases not matched to a gene: 12. CDR3 length: 20 amino acids. Germline loops: CDR1 LNHNV, CDR2 YYDKDF (reference sequence). CDR3 amino acids: CATSSGDRGGLAGNTGELFF. CDR3 in DNA: TGTGCCACCAGCAGCGGGGACAGGGGGGGACTAGCGGGAAACACCGGGGAGCTGTTTTTT.

This clone was seen more than once but under ten times. V gene TRBV5-1 combines with J gene TRBJ2-5; 9 bases line up with TRBD1. Germline V gene data show CDR1 as SGHRS and CDR2 as YFSETQ. The CDR3 runs 15 residues. With 4 bases clipped from V and 5 bases from J, the junction kept 9 bases outside the gene matches. The CDR3 region is CASSPAPGQGETQYF. CDR3 DNA sequence: TGCGCCAGCAGCCCCGCGCCCGGACAGGGGGAGACCCAGTACTTC.

CDR3 residues: CASSLEGGSGRSRETQYF. Written as DNA, the CDR3 is TGTGCCAGCAGCTTAGAAGGGGGTAGTGGCCGGTCGCGGGAGACCCAGTACTTC. The genes are TRBV11-2 and TRBJ2-5; D might be TRBD1 (6 bases). Trimming pared 0 bases from V and 5 bases from J, leaving 22 bases between. Per germline, CDR1 SGHAT and CDR2 FQNNGV. CDR3 length: 18 residues.

The J gene is TRBJ2-5, the V gene TRBV7-9; D possibly corresponds to TRBD1 (5 bases). V gave up 7 bases and J gave up 1 base, with 13 bases separating them. Germline CDR1 and CDR2: SEHNR and FQNEAQ (reference sequence). This CDR3 is 14 amino acids long. The CDR3 DNA is TGTGCCAGCACCCCTGGGGCTACCCAAGAGACCCAGTACTTC. This gives the protein CASTPGATQETQYF. Full variable domain (remainder filled in from reference TRBV7-9 and TRBJ2-5): DTGVSQNPRHKITKRGQNVTFRCDPISEHNRLYWYRQTLGQGPEFLTYFQNEAQLEKSRLLSDRFSAERPKGSFSTLEIQRTEQGDSAMYLCASTPGATQETQYFGPGTRLLVL.

The gene calls are TRBV6-6 and TRBJ1-1; no firm D call. This CDR3 is built from 15 residues. Trimming pared 7 bases from V and 6 bases from J, leaving 21 bases between. CDR1 and CDR2 (germline): MNHNY, SVGAGI (reference sequence). DNA for the CDR3: TGTGCCAGCACCCACCCGGGGAGGGCCGGCCCTGAAGCTTTCTTT. This translates into CASTHPGRAGPEAFF.

The J gene is TRBJ1-4, the V gene TRBV19; D uncertain. The CDR3 is 13 residues long. Germline V gene sequence: CDR1 LNHDA, CDR2 SQIVND (reference sequence). V was trimmed by 8 bases and J by 9 bases, leaving 16 bases between them. The CDR3 region has the DNA TGTGCCAGTTCCGATTGGGAGAGTCAAAAACTGTTTTTT. Residues: CASSDWESQKLFF.

The chain recombines TRBV5-8 with TRBJ2-7; 12 bases are shared with TRBD2. The germline V gene has CDR1 SGHTS and CDR2 YDEGEE. V dropped 3 bases and J dropped 3; count of bases not matched to a gene: 4. This CDR3 spans 15 amino acids. In DNA form, the CDR3 reads TGTGCCAGCAGCTCCAGGACTAGCGGGGTCTACGAGCAGTACTTC. Its translation: CASSSRTSGVYEQYF.

The chain joins TRBV5-6 to TRBJ2-1; 7 bases fit TRBD2. CDR1 is SGHDT, CDR2 YYEEEE, per germline. The CDR3 is made up of 13 amino acids. The junction had 7 bases not matched to a gene; V was cut back by 3 bases and J by 10 bases. DNA for the CDR3: TGTGCCAGCAGCTCCGGACTAGTCCCCGAGCAGTTCTTC. This codes for CASSSGLVPEQFF.

The chain carries TRBV29-1 and TRBJ1-1; the match to TRBD1 covers 9 bases. CDR3 length equals 12 residues. J was trimmed by 4 bases and V by 4 bases; bases with no gene match: 1. Germline CDR1 SQVTM, CDR2 ANQGSEA. In nucleotides, the CDR3 is TGCAGCGTTGGACAGGGGGGCACTGAAGCTTTCTTT. This gives the protein CSVGQGGTEAFF.

The chain recombines TRBV5-6 with TRBJ1-2; unclear D gene. Per germline, CDR1 SGHDT and CDR2 YYEEEE. The CDR3 extends over 13 amino acids. V shed 0 bases and J shed 6 bases, with 9 bases lying between them. This CDR3 is CASSLGGFNGYTF. CDR3 bases: TGTGCCAGCAGCTTGGGAGGGTTCAATGGCTACACCTTC.

The chain couples TRBV6-1 to TRBJ2-3; D not resolved. This CDR3 region has 14 residues. V gave up 7 bases and J gave up 0 bases, with 11 bases separating them. Germline V gives CDR1 MNHNS, CDR2 SASEGT. The CDR3 nucleotides are TGTGCCAGCAAACAGAGTACTAGCACAGATACGCAGTATTTT. It encodes CASKQSTSTDTQYF.

This chain joins TRBV27 and TRBJ2-1, with 8 bases aligning to TRBD2. This CDR3 spans 15 amino acids. J gave up 0 bases and V 3 bases, and 1 base lay outside the gene matches. Germline values: CDR1 MNHEY, CDR2 SMNVEV (reference sequence). The CDR3 is CASSLSGSSYNEQFF. Written as DNA, the CDR3 is TGTGCCAGCAGTTTGAGCGGGAGCTCCTACAATGAGCAGTTCTTC.

This clone was seen once. The chain combines TRBV27 with TRBJ2-7; D uncertain. This CDR3 is 12 amino acids long. CDR1 and CDR2 (germline): MNHEY, SMNVEV (reference sequence). Trimming removed 0 bases from V and 8 bases from J, with 8 bases in between. In nucleotides, the CDR3 is TGTGCCAGCAGTTTATCGAACGGTCAGCAGTACTTC. It is translated as CASSLSNGQQYF.

This chain uses TRBV6-6 with TRBJ2-7; D is unresolved. Germline V lookup: CDR1 MNHNY, CDR2 SVGAGI (reference sequence). The CDR3 extends over 14 amino acids. Deletions cut 2 bases from V and 7 bases from J, with 15 bases between. CDR3 DNA sequence: TGTGCCAGCAGTTACCCCGCAGGCACGGAAGAGCAGTACTTC. Protein product: CASSYPAGTEEQYF.

The genes are TRBV5-5 and TRBJ1-5, with 11 bases that match TRBD1. The CDR3 contains 15 residues. V was clipped by 4 bases and J by 5 bases; unmatched bases: 5. The germline V gene encodes CDR1 SGHKS and CDR2 YYEKEE (reference sequence). CDR3 in amino acids: CASSARTGGDQPQHF. The DNA of the CDR3 is TGTGCCAGCAGCGCGCGGACAGGGGGCGATCAGCCCCAGCATTTT.

The chain joins TRBV15 to TRBJ1-1; no clear D. The V gene lost 0 bases and the J gene lost 3 bases, with 5 bases spanning the gap. The CDR3 has 13 residues. Germline CDR1 is LNHNV and CDR2 is YYDKDF (reference sequence). In DNA, the CDR3 is TGTGCCACCAGCAGAGACTTCGACACTGAAGCTTTCTTT. Amino acids: CATSRDFDTEAFF.

This chain links TRBV19 with TRBJ1-4; no reliable D call. This CDR3 is 11 amino acids long. Trimming cost V 3 bases and J 8 bases, with 4 bases left between them. The germline V gene has CDR1 LNHDA and CDR2 SQIVND (reference sequence). CDR3 protein: CASSIREKLFF. The CDR3 DNA reads TGTGCCAGTAGTATTCGGGAAAAACTGTTTTTT.

The chain is built from TRBV5-1 and TRBJ2-3, with 8 bases that match TRBD2. The V segment lost 5 bases and the J segment 5 bases; nucleotides outside the gene matches: 10. Germline CDR1 SGHRS, CDR2 YFSETQ. CDR3 length: 15 amino acids. DNA of the CDR3: TGCGCCAGCAGAGAACAAGCGGGGGTTTTAGATACGCAGTATTTT. It specifies CASREQAGVLDTQYF.

In this sample, this clone turned up a few times. The chain has TRBV4-3 and TRBJ1-1; 7 positions agree with TRBD1. Trimming removed 5 bases from V and 5 bases from J; junction bases left unmatched: 5. Germline values: CDR1 LGHNA, CDR2 YSLEER. The CDR3 consists of 13 residues. CDR3 DNA sequence: TGCGCCAGCAGCAGACAGGGAAGGACTGAAGCTTTCTTT. It specifies CASSRQGRTEAFF.

The chain combines TRBV7-9 with TRBJ1-6, with 7 positions matching TRBD1. Trimming removed 4 bases from V and 0 bases from J; junction bases left unmatched: 6. CDR1 and CDR2 (germline): SEHNR, FQNEAQ (reference sequence). This CDR3 is 17 amino acids long. CDR3 loop: CASSSLGDSSYNSPLHF. The CDR3 DNA follows: TGTGCCAGCAGCTCCCTAGGGGACAGCTCCTATAATTCACCCCTCCACTTT. The whole variable domain, filled in from reference TRBV7-9 and TRBJ1-6, reads DTGVSQNPRHKITKRGQNVTFRCDPISEHNRLYWYRQTLGQGPEFLTYFQNEAQLEKSRLLSDRFSAERPKGSFSTLEIQRTEQGDSAMYLCASSSLGDSSYNSPLHFGNGTRLTVT.

On this clone itself: The junction differs from germline at one of its ends, possibly a read error. This CDR3 reads CASGADRDRDF. The CDR3 DNA follows: TGTGCCAGCGGAGCCGACCGGGACAGGGACTTC. The chain carries TRBV5-4 and TRBJ2-7; 9 bases agree with TRBD1. Germline V lookup: CDR1 SGHNT, CDR2 YYREEE (reference sequence). The CDR3 has 11 residues.

This chain joins TRBV23-1 and TRBJ2-7, with D hard to call. TRBV23-1 has ORF status, its function being uncertain. Between the trimmed V and J ends, which lost 0 bases and 2 bases, there was a span of 14 bases. This CDR3 is built from 16 residues. DNA of the CDR3: TGCGCCAGCAGTCAATCAATGTGGTACAATACCTACGAGCAGTACTTC. Protein sequence: CASSQSMWYNTYEQYF.

The CDR3: CASSVDLGSSYNEQFF. The CDR3 bases are TGTGCCAGCAGCGTAGATTTGGGGAGCTCCTACAATGAGCAGTTCTTC. This chain links TRBV9 with TRBJ2-1, with D possibly matching TRBD2 (5 bases). Trimming removed 0 bases at V and 0 bases at J, with 10 bases between. The CDR3 is 16 amino acids. Germline V gene sequence: CDR1 SGDLS, CDR2 YYNGEE.

This clone was found once. The rearrangement uses TRBV7-9 and TRBJ2-1, with TRBD2 identical over 7 bases. Unmatched junction bases numbered 9, after V lost 8 bases and J lost 5 bases. The CDR3 sequence is 14 residues long. The germline CDR1 and CDR2 sequences are SEHNR and FQNEAQ (reference sequence). Here the CDR3 reads CASAREGVNNEQFF. CDR3 nucleotide sequence: TGTGCCAGCGCTAGGGAGGGCGTCAACAATGAGCAGTTCTTC. The variable domain in full, with the rest retrieved from reference TRBV7-9 and TRBJ2-1, is DTGVSQNPRHKITKRGQNVTFRCDPISEHNRLYWYRQTLGQGPEFLTYFQNEAQLEKSRLLSDRFSAERPKGSFSTLEIQRTEQGDSAMYLCASAREGVNNEQFFGPGTRLTVL.